Below, one TCR beta chain is given with its context. Using immunoSEQ multiplex PCR, the repertoire was profiled, and TCRdb retains in-frame clones only, with some absent. The table includes 130,000 to 150,000 clones, 88% detected once. The sample is drawn from a study of control samples from healthy donors and cancer patients. The V end lost 3 bases, the J end lost 7 bases, and 13 bases lay between the germline ends. The CDR3 contains 14 residues. CDR1 is GTSNPN and CDR2 is SVGIG in the germline V gene (reference sequence). The specimen sequenced was blood. The source is a woman in her 30s in good health. The V call is TRBV30, the J call TRBJ1-6; D unclear. CDR3 DNA sequence: TGTGCCTGGAGAGCTTGGGGAGGGAATTCACCCCTCCACTTT. Its translation is CAWRAWGGNSPLHF.